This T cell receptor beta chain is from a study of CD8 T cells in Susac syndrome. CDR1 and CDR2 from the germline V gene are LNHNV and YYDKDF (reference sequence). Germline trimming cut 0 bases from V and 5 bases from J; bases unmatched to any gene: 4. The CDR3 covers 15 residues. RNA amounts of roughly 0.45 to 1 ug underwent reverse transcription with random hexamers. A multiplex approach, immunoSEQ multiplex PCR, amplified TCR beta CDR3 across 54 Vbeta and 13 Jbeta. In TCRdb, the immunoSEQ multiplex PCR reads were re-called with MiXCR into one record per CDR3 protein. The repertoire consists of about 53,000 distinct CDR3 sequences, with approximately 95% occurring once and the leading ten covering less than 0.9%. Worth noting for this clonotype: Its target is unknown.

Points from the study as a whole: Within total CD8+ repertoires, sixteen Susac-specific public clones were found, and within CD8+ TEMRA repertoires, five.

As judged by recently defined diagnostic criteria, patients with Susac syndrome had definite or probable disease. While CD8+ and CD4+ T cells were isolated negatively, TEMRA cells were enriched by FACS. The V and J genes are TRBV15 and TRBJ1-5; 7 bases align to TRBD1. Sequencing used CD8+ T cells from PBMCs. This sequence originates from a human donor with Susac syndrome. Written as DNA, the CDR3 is TGTGCCACCAGCAGAGAATCAGGGGGTGATCAGCCCCAGCATTTT. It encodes CATSRESGGDQPQHF. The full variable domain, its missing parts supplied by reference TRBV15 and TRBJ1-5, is DAMVIQNPRYQVTQFGKPVTLSCSQTLNHNVMYWYQQKSSQAPKLLFHYYDKDFNNEADTPDNFQSRRPNTSFCFLDIRSPGLGDTAMYLCATSRESGGDQPQHFGDGTRLSIL.